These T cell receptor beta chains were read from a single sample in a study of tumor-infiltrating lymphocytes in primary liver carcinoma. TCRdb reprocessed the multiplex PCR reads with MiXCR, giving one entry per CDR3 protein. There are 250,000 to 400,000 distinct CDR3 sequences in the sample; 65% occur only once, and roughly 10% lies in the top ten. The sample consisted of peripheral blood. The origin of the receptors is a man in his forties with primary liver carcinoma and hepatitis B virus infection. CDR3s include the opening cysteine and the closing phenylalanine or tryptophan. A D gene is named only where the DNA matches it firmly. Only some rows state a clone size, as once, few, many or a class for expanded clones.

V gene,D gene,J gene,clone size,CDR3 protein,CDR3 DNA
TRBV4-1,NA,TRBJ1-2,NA,CASNQEWQRGRGYTF,TGCGCCAGCAACCAAGAATGGCAGAGGGGAAGAGGCTACACCTTC
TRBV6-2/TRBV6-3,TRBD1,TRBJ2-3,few,CASSYIPPGQIIPSTDTQYF,TGTGCCAGCAGTTACATTCCTCCGGGACAGATTATTCCTAGCACAGATACGCAGTATTTT
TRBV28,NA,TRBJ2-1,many,CASSLGPYGEQFF,TGTGCCAGCAGTCTCGGGCCCTATGGTGAGCAGTTCTTC
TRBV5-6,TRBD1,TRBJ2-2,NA,CASSLVQGWGGELFF,TGTGCCAGCAGCTTGGTACAGGGGTGGGGCGGGGAGCTGTTTTTT
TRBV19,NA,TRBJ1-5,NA,CASSSQGGQPQHF,TGTGCCAGTAGTTCACAGGGCGGCCAGCCCCAGCATTTT
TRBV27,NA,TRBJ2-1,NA,CASSPVDRRHNEQFF,TGTGCCAGCAGTCCCGTCGACAGGCGTCACAATGAGCAGTTCTTC
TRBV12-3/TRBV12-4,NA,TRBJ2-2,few,CVILSRERLTGELFF,TGTGTCATCCTATCCCGCGAGAGGCTTACCGGGGAGCTGTTTTTT
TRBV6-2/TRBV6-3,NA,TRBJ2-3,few,CASTGHHTQYF,TGTGCCAGCACGGGACACCATACGCAGTATTTT
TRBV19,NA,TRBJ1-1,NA,CASSISYSEAFF,TGTGCCAGTAGTATCTCTTACAGCGAAGCTTTCTTT
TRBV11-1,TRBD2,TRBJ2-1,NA,CASNLGASGVSMQFF,TGTGCCAGCAACTTAGGAGCTAGCGGAGTGAGTATGCAGTTCTTC
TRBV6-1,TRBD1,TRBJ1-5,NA,CASSANTGGAFQPQHF,TGTGCCAGCAGTGCCAATACAGGGGGCGCCTTTCAGCCCCAGCATTTT
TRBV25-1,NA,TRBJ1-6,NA,CASSESGNSPLHF,TGTGCCAGCAGTGAATCCGGAAATTCACCCCTCCACTTT
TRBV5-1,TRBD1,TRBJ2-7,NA,CASSVDRGGDVQYF,TGCGCCAGCAGCGTGGACAGGGGAGGTGACGTGCAGTACTTC
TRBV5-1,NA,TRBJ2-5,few,CASSLDTQETQYF,TGCGCCAGCAGCTTGGACACTCAAGAGACCCAGTACTTC
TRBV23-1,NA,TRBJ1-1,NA,CASSQPLYLCASSQSGPEAFF,NA
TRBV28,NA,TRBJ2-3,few,CASSLTKSTDTQYF,TGTGCCAGCAGTTTGACGAAGAGCACAGATACGCAGTATTTT
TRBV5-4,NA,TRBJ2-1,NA,CASSFSGVSHNEQFF,TGTGCCAGCAGCTTCTCGGGAGTGTCGCACAATGAGCAGTTCTTC
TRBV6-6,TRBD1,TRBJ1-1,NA,CASRYTGVTEAFF,TGTGCCAGCAGATACACAGGGGTGACTGAAGCTTTCTTT
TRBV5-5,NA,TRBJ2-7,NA,CVSSLDPRPAGNYEQYF,TGTGTCAGCAGCTTGGACCCCCGCCCTGCAGGGAACTACGAGCAGTACTTC
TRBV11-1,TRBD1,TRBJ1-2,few,CASNPIQGAGYGYTF,TGTGCCAGCAACCCGATACAGGGGGCTGGTTATGGCTACACCTTC
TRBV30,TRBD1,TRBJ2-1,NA,CAWNLDRNEQFF,TGTGCCTGGAACCTGGACAGGAATGAGCAGTTCTTC
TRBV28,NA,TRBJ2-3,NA,CASSSPGGTDTQYF,TGTGCCAGCAGTTCTCCCGGGGGAACAGATACGCAGTATTTT
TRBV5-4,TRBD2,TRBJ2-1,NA,CASRPGLAGNNELFF,TGTGCCAGCAGGCCGGGACTAGCGGGAAACAATGAGCTGTTCTTC
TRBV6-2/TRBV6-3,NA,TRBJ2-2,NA,CASNYSSKRVINTGELFF,TGTGCCAGCAATTACTCGAGTAAGCGGGTGATAAACACCGGGGAGCTGTTTTTT
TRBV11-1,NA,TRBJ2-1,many,CASSWGLTVSSSYNEQFF,TGTGCCAGCAGCTGGGGACTCACCGTTTCGAGCTCCTACAATGAGCAGTTCTTC
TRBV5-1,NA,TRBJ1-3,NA,CASSLTGPGNTIYF,TGCGCCAGCAGCTTGACAGGTCCAGGAAACACCATATATTTT
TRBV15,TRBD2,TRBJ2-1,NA,CATTGGASGRINNEQFF,TGTGCCACCACCGGGGGGGCTAGCGGGAGGATCAACAATGAGCAGTTCTTC
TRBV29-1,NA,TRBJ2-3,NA,CSAGLAGQNTDTQYF,TGCAGTGCCGGTCTGGCAGGGCAGAACACAGATACGCAGTATTTT
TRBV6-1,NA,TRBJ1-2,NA,CAIEPPPGRRADYGYTF,TGTGCCATCGAACCCCCCCCAGGACGCAGGGCGGACTATGGCTACACCTTC
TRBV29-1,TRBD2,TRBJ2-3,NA,CSVGTSGRADTQYF,TGCAGCGTTGGAACTAGCGGGAGGGCAGATACGCAGTATTTT
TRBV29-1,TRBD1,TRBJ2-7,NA,CSAGRTGSSYEQYF,TGCAGCGCTGGGAGGACAGGGTCCTCCTACGAGCAGTACTTT
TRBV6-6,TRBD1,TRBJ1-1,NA,CASSYLSQGAYTEAFF,TGTGCCAGCAGTTACCTCTCACAGGGGGCGTACACTGAAGCTTTCTTT
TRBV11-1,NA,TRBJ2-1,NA,CTRSPIVGAYYNEQFF,TGTACCAGGAGCCCCATAGTGGGAGCGTATTACAATGAGCAGTTCTTC
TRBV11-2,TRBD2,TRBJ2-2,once,CARSLVASGSLTGVLFF,TGTGCCAGGAGCTTAGTGGCTAGCGGGAGTTTGACCGGGGTGCTGTTTTTT
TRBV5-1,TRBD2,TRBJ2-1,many,CASRQTSGSSYNEQFF,TGCGCCAGCAGGCAAACTAGCGGGAGCTCCTACAATGAGCAGTTCTTC
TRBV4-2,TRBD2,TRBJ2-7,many,CASSQEGTSGAYEQYF,TGTGCCAGCAGCCAAGAGGGGACTAGCGGAGCCTACGAGCAGTACTTC